This is a list of T cell receptor beta chains from one sample in a study of Graves' ophthalmopathy and Graves' hyperthyroidism. One entry per CDR3 protein results from TCRdb running MiXCR on the multiplex PCR reads. The sample records 650,000 to 900,000 distinct CDR3 sequences, 40% being singletons. The sequencing sample was made of peripheral blood. These receptors all come from an adult man with Graves' ophthalmopathy. Each CDR3 is given with its conserved first and last residue. Each record gives: clone size, D gene, J gene, V gene, CDR3 protein, CDR3 DNA. The D gene is left open where the match is weak. The size of a clone is reported for some rows only, either as once, few or many, or as a class for expanded clones.

-	-	TRBJ1-2	TRBV25-1	CASTRTTRQASNYGYTF	TGTGCCAGCACCAGAACCACAAGACAGGCATCTAACTATGGCTACACCTTC
many	-	TRBJ1-1	TRBV10-3	CAISRDTGTEAFF	TGTGCCATCAGCCGGGACACAGGAACTGAAGCTTTCTTT
-	TRBD2	TRBJ2-2	TRBV7-9	CASSLYGTSGSHHTGELFF	TGTGCCAGCAGCTTATATGGGACTAGCGGGAGTCACCACACCGGGGAGCTGTTTTTT
-	-	TRBJ1-6	TRBV10-3	CASSYLRGGFNSPLHF	TGTGCCAGCAGTTACCTTCGTGGAGGGTTCAATTCACCCCTCCACTTT
-	TRBD1	TRBJ1-1	TRBV20-1	CSAQDRGHHTEAFF	TGCAGTGCTCAAGACAGGGGGCATCACACTGAAGCTTTCTTT
-	-	TRBJ2-5	TRBV7-2	CASSLGQGLKTQYF	TGTGCCAGCAGCTTAGGGCAGGGGTTAAAGACCCAGTACTTC
many	TRBD2	TRBJ2-5	TRBV6-1	CASSDFGGGRGQYF	TGTGCCAGCAGTGATTTCGGGGGGGGACGTGGCCAGTACTTC
-	-	TRBJ1-2	TRBV20-1	CSASQRGFGTQGGHTF	TGCAGTGCTAGCCAGCGTGGTTTTGGGACCCAGGGAGGCCACACCTTC
few	-	TRBJ2-1	TRBV24-1	CATSEAGPYNEQFF	TGTGCCACCAGTGAGGCAGGGCCATACAATGAGCAGTTCTTC
-	-	TRBJ2-5	TRBV7-9	CASSSTKETQYF	TGTGCCAGCAGCTCTACGAAAGAGACCCAGTACTTC
-	TRBD1	TRBJ2-5	TRBV6-1	CASSVETGAWETQYF	TGTGCCAGCAGTGTAGAGACAGGGGCTTGGGAGACCCAGTACTTC
-	-	TRBJ1-5	TRBV15	CATSRGTAYGRKPQHF	TGTGCCACCAGCAGAGGGACAGCCTATGGCAGGAAGCCCCAGCATTTT
-	-	TRBJ1-3	TRBV7-9	CASSLDEGGDYSGNTIYF	TGTGCCAGCAGCTTAGATGAGGGAGGGGACTACTCTGGAAACACCATATATTTT
-	-	TRBJ1-5	TRBV7-2	CASSLGWETQHF	TGTGCCAGCAGCTTGGGTTGGGAGACCCAGCATTTT
many	-	TRBJ1-3	TRBV25-1	CASSEWVPSGNTIYF	TGTGCCAGCAGTGAATGGGTCCCCTCTGGAAACACCATATATTTT
-	TRBD1	TRBJ1-3	TRBV7-9	CASSPGQGNLPNTIYF	TGTGCCAGCAGCCCTGGACAGGGAAATCTCCCCAACACCATATATTTT
-	-	TRBJ2-5	TRBV29-1	CSVGPTLGWGSAETQYF	TGCAGCGTTGGCCCCACATTGGGTTGGGGAAGTGCGGAGACCCAGTACTTC
few	-	TRBJ2-2	TRBV19	CASKPGHANTGELFF	TGTGCCAGTAAACCGGGACACGCGAACACCGGGGAGCTGTTTTTT
-	TRBD1	TRBJ1-4	TRBV6-5	CATSWGTGGGEKLFF	TGTGCCACTTCCTGGGGGACAGGGGGCGGTGAAAAACTGTTTTTT
-	-	TRBJ1-5	TRBV10-3	CASSYESGFLPQHF	TGTGCCAGCAGTTACGAGTCAGGTTTTCTGCCCCAGCATTTT
-	-	TRBJ1-3	TRBV14	CASSQDRTNRGSGNTVYF	TGTGCCAGCAGCCAAGATCGGACCAATCGGGGCTCTGGAAACACCGTATATTTT
-	TRBD2	TRBJ2-7	TRBV5-6	CASTHLAGGHSSSYEQYF	TGTGCCAGCACCCATCTAGCGGGTGGTCACTCCTCCTCCTACGAGCAGTACTTC
-	-	TRBJ2-2	TRBV12-3/TRBV12-4	CASSRAVDTGELFF	TGTGCCAGCAGCAGGGCCGTTGACACCGGGGAGCTGTTTTTT
few	-	TRBJ1-3	TRBV9	CASSVSDRGNTIYF	TGTGCCAGCAGCGTATCAGACAGAGGAAACACCATATATTTT
-	-	TRBJ2-2	TRBV12-3/TRBV12-4	CASQGPGELFF	TGTGCCTCCCAGGGTCCCGGGGAGCTGTTTTTT
few	-	TRBJ2-5	TRBV5-6	CASSFAGQETQYF	TGTGCCAGCAGCTTCGCAGGGCAAGAGACCCAGTACTTC
many	TRBD1	TRBJ1-5	TRBV20-1	CSAITGGSNQPQHF	TGCAGTGCAATCACAGGGGGTAGCAATCAGCCCCAGCATTTT
-	-	TRBJ2-7	TRBV10-3	CAIRKDSSPLHF	TGTGCCATCAGGAAGGACAGCTCACCCCTCCACTTC
-	TRBD1	TRBJ2-7	TRBV5-1	CASSQGTGSKKYEQYF	TGTGCCAGCAGCCAAGGGACAGGGAGTAAAAAGTACGAGCAGTACTTC
-	-	TRBJ2-2	TRBV20-1	CSARPRVDGELFF	TGCAGTGCTAGACCCAGGGTTGACGGGGAGCTGTTTTTT
-	TRBD1	TRBJ1-2	TRBV15	CATSRYQGQGVYGYTF	TGTGCCACCAGCAGGTACCAAGGACAGGGAGTATATGGCTACACCTTC
-	-	TRBJ1-5	TRBV11-2	CASSQTSNQPRHF	TGCGCCAGCAGCCAAACTTCGAATCAGCCCCGGCATTTT
few	-	TRBJ2-5	TRBV7-6	CASSQVRGGATQETQYF	TGTGCCAGCAGCCAAGTTCGGGGCGGGGCGACCCAAGAGACCCAGTACTTC